Detailed here is one TCR beta chain. Its antigen is not identified. In germline, CDR1 is SGDLS, CDR2 YYNGEE. V was clipped by 0 bases and J by 6 bases; unmatched bases: 7. The CDR3 totals 15 residues. TCRdb re-clonotyped the PCR reads via MiXCR. The data show about 38,000 clones, less than 60% seen once. Ahead of thyroid surgery, no patient had received treatment of any kind. These data originate in a study of metastatic and nonmetastatic thyroid tumors. Overall study context: Blood and tumor or nodule tissue repertoires from malignant and benign thyroid patients were compared. The study's findings and limits: Benign nodules were reported to have significantly lower TCR beta diversity than malignant thyroid tumors, in blood and tumor.

The sample was tumor tissue. The gene calls are TRBV9 and TRBJ2-7; 9 positions agree with TRBD2. This receptor was identified in a male donor with papillary thyroid cancer or a benign thyroid nodule (not recorded which). Some clones in this sample may be carry-over from other donors' samples. The CDR3 nucleotides are TGTGCCAGCAGCGTAGGGGTGGGTAGCGGGAGCGAGCAGTACTTC. It yields the protein CASSVGVGSGSEQYF.